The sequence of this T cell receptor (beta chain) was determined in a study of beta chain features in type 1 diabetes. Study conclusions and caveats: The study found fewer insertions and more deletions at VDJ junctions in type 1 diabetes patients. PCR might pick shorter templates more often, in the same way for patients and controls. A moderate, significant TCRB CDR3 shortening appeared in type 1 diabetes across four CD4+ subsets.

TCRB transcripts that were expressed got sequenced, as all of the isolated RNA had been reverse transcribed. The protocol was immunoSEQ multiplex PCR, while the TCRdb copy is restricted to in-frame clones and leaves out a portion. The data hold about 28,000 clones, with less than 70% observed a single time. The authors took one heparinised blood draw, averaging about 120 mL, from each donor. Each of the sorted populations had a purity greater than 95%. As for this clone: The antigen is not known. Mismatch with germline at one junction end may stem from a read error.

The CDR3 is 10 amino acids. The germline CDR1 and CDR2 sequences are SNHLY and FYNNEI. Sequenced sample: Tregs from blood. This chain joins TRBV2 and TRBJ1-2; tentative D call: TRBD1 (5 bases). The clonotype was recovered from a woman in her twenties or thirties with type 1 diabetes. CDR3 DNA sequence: TGTGCCAGCAGCCTAGTCAGGGCGGAATTC. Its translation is CASSLVRAEF.